These 13 T cell receptor beta chains came from one sample sequenced in a study of regulatory T cells in long-lasting Graves disease. Documented time point: persistent/refractory GD, antithyroid drugs over 5 years with positive TRAb. RNA from PBMCs was the source of the TCR library. According to the study, TCR beta libraries were built with iRepertoire HTBI primers and CDR3-region Arm-PCR. TCRdb analysed the multiplex PCR reads with MiXCR anew, one entry per CDR3 protein. Altogether around 450,000 distinct CDR3 sequences are present, 20% to 25% being singletons, with the ten largest covering around 7%. Sequences were derived from peripheral blood mononuclear cells (PBMCs), sampled when the disease was refractory, from a patient treated with antithyroid drugs. Receptors originate from a female donor with Graves disease.

This clonotype has a handful of counts. CDR3 loop: CASSQVGQGTYEQYF. As DNA, the CDR3 is TGCGCCAGCAGCCAAGTCGGACAGGGCACCTACGAGCAGTACTTC. V gene TRBV4-1 combines with J gene TRBJ2-7, with TRBD1 matching over 8 bases. Germline assignment: CDR1 MGHRA and CDR2 YSYEKL. V shed 1 base, J shed 2 bases, and the junction held 4 bases outside the gene matches. The CDR3 is made up of 15 amino acids.

A few counts support this clonotype. The chain is built from TRBV12-3 or TRBV12-4 and TRBJ2-7; D unresolved. This CDR3 contains 15 residues. Trimming shortened V by 2 bases and J by 3 bases, and 14 bases separated the two germline ends. DNA for the CDR3: TGTGCCAGCAGTTTATCCCACGCCTTCGGCTACGAGCAGTACTTC. Translation gives CASSLSHAFGYEQYF.

This clonotype showed up many times. This chain links TRBV2 with TRBJ2-5; D possibly corresponds to TRBD2 (6 bases). The CDR3 consists of 15 residues. From germline, CDR1 is SNHLY and CDR2 FYNNEI. Deletions cut 1 base from V and 3 bases from J, with 12 bases between. CDR3 coding DNA: TGTGCCAGCAGTGAAGGGTCGGGAGAAGAAGAGACCCAGTACTTC. Its translation is CASSEGSGEEETQYF.

A few counts support this clonotype. This chain joins TRBV7-8 and TRBJ2-1, with D hard to call. Germline loops: CDR1 SGHVS, CDR2 FQNEAQ. The CDR3 extends over 14 amino acids. V was cut by 5 bases and J by 0 bases, with 8 bases left in between. The CDR3 DNA follows: TGTGCCAGCAGCCCGGACCGCTCCTACAATGAGCAGTTCTTC. Residues: CASSPDRSYNEQFF.

This chain uses TRBV12-3 or TRBV12-4 with TRBJ2-1, with D maybe TRBD1 (6 bases). The CDR3 is made up of 14 amino acids. Trimming removed 5 bases from V and 4 bases from J, with 12 bases in between. The CDR3 coding sequence is TGTGCCAGCAGTGCACAGGGACGGTACAATGAGCAGTTCTTC. Protein: CASSAQGRYNEQFF.

The sample holds a few counts of this clonotype. This rearrangement joins TRBV7-9 to TRBJ2-5; D is unclear. CDR3 length equals 10 residues. Germline CDR1 and CDR2: SEHNR and FQNEAQ (reference sequence). The V and J ends lost 10 bases and 1 base respectively, with 4 bases between them. For the CDR3, the DNA is TGTGCCACCATCCAAGAGACCCAGTACTTC. Its translation: CATIQETQYF. The full variable domain, rest sourced from reference TRBV7-9 and TRBJ2-5, is DTGVSQNPRHKITKRGQNVTFRCDPISEHNRLYWYRQTLGQGPEFLTYFQNEAQLEKSRLLSDRFSAERPKGSFSTLEIQRTEQGDSAMYLCATIQETQYFGPGTRLLVL.

This rearrangement joins TRBV19 to TRBJ2-7; 8 positions agree with TRBD1. The CDR3 loop spans 15 amino acids. V dropped 4 bases and J dropped 4; count of bases not matched to a gene: 9. Looked up from germline, CDR1 is LNHDA and CDR2 is SQIVND (reference sequence). The CDR3, as DNA: TGTGCCAGTAGTACCACCGGGACAGGCGAATACGAGCAGTACTTC. Protein sequence: CASSTTGTGEYEQYF. The entire variable domain, with the rest obtained from reference TRBV19 and TRBJ2-7, is as follows: DGGITQSPKYLFRKEGQNVTLSCEQNLNHDAMYWYRQDPGQGLRLIYYSQIVNDFQKGDIAEGYSVSREKKESFPLTVTSAQKNPTAFYLCASSTTGTGEYEQYFGPGTRLTVT.

This clonotype was detected many times. This chain connects TRBV28 to TRBJ2-1; D is perhaps TRBD1 or TRBD2 (5 bases each). The CDR3 is made up of 14 amino acids. Germline V lookup: CDR1 MDHEN, CDR2 SYDVKM. V was pared by 6 bases and J by 3 bases, with 12 bases between. In DNA form, the CDR3 reads TGTGCCAGCAGCCAGGGTGAGGGCTACAATGAGCAGTTCTTC. This codes for CASSQGEGYNEQFF.

Only a few counts were recorded for this clonotype. The chain recombines TRBV5-1 with TRBJ2-7, with 8 nucleotides matching TRBD2. Germline values: CDR1 SGHRS, CDR2 YFSETQ. Losses at the gene ends were 4 bases for V and 2 bases for J; bases not matched to a gene: 2. The CDR3 is made up of 13 amino acids. CDR3 DNA: TGCGCCAGCAGCACTAGCGGCCCCTACGAGCAGTACTTC. It encodes CASSTSGPYEQYF.

Concerning this clonotype itself: A single base separates this from a much larger clone, so it may be a read error. The chain recombines TRBV27 with TRBJ2-2; D not certain. Trimming shortened V by 5 bases and J by 7 bases, and 14 bases separated the two germline ends. This CDR3 region has 14 residues. The germline CDR1 and CDR2 sequences are MNHEY and SMNVEV (reference sequence). CDR3 in amino acids: CASSDPSTIGELFF. The CDR3, as DNA: TGTGCCAGCAGTGACCCGTCCACAATCGGGGAGCTGTTTTTT.

The V gene is TRBV12-3 or TRBV12-4, the J gene TRBJ1-5; tentative D call: TRBD1 (6 bases). This CDR3 is 15 amino acids long. V was trimmed by 7 bases and J by 5 bases, leaving 18 bases between them. CDR3 sequence reads: CASTPSRGTDQPQHF. CDR3 DNA: TGTGCCAGCACTCCTTCGAGGGGGACCGATCAGCCCCAGCATTTT.

Many counts were recorded for this clonotype. The chain employs TRBV12-3 or TRBV12-4 and TRBJ2-5; perhaps D is TRBD1 or TRBD2 (6 bases each). V was clipped by 8 bases and J by 5 bases, with 18 bases between them. The CDR3 contains 14 residues. The CDR3 DNA follows: TGTGCCAGCGCCTTGCACGGGGGCGACGAGACCCAGTACTTC. Protein sequence: CASALHGGDETQYF.

A few counts support this clonotype. The chain carries TRBV20-1 and TRBJ1-2, with TRBD1 as a possible D gene (6 bases). The germline V gene has CDR1 DFQATT and CDR2 SNEGSKA (reference sequence). The CDR3 extends over 11 amino acids. V shed 5 bases and J shed 6 bases, with 10 bases lying between them. The CDR3: CSAWDIDGYTF. CDR3 bases: TGCAGTGCTTGGGACATCGATGGCTACACCTTC.